This TCR beta chain was sequenced in a study of T cell changes during pregnancy in multiple sclerosis (dated by TCRdb to between 2018 and 2021). Looking at the study overall: The study looked at changes in the T cell repertoire across pregnancy in women with multiple sclerosis.

From cysteine to phenylalanine, the CDR3 is 15 amino acids long. The DNA shown is the 45-base CDR3, in frame from base 1. Taken from the germline V gene, the CDR1 and CDR2 loops are SGHRS and YFSETQ. V and J are trimmed by 0 bases and 3 bases, and the gene matches miss 2 bases of the junction. Note on this clone: No cognate antigen has been identified for it. Base qualities are not at hand, and no much larger clone is one base apart.

Receptor amplification or capture employed the immunoSEQ multiplex PCR assay. Entries here come from immuneACCESS through TCRdb and include only in-frame sequences with V and J called. Some clones fail to appear in such tables; in the studies checked, an unresolved V gene covers under half of the shortfall, and the cause of the remainder is unknown. This sample holds fewer than 100,000 clones; under 95% were observed only once. The ten largest clones add up to 2% to 3% of the sample. The sequencing here drew on peripheral blood, taken after pregnancy. This TCR derives from a female donor in good health, enrolled as a control in a pregnancy study. This chain is built from TRBV5-1 and TRBJ2-3; 9 junctional bases match TRBD2. The CDR3 reads as follows: CASSLGLAVTDTQYF. The nucleotide sequence reads as follows: TGCGCCAGCAGCTTGGGACTAGCGGTTACAGATACGCAGTATTTT.